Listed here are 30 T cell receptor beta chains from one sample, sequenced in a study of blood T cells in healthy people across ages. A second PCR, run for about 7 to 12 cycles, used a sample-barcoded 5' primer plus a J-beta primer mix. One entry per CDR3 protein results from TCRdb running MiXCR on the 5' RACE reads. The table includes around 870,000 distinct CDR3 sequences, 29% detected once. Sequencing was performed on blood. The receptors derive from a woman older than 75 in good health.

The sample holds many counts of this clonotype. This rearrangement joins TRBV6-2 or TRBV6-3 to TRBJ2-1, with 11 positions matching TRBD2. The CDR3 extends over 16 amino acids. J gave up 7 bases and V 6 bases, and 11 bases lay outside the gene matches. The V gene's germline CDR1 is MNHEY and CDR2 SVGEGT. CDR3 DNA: TGTGCCAGCAGGTGGGGTATAGCGGGGGGGCCGAATGAGCAGTTCTTC. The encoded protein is CASRWGIAGGPNEQFF.

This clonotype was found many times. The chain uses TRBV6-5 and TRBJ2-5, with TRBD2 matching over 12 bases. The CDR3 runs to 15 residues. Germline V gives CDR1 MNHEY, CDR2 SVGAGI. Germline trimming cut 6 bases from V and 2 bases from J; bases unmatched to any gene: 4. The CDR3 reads CASRPGLAGQETQYF. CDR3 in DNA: TGTGCCAGCAGACCCGGACTAGCGGGGCAAGAGACCCAGTACTTC.

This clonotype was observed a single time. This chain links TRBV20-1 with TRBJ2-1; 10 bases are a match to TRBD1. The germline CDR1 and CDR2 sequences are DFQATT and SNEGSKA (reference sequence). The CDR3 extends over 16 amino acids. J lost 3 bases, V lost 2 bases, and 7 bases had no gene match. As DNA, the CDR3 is TGCAGTGCTAGATCGACAGGGGGCACTTACTACAATGAGCAGTTCTTC. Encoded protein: CSARSTGGTYYNEQFF.

The CDR3, as DNA: TGCAGTGCTAGAATTTCGGGTACAGAGACCCAGTACTTC. It specifies CSARISGTETQYF. The chain links TRBV20-1 to TRBJ2-5; D is unresolved. The CDR3 is 13 amino acids. V was cut by 2 bases and J by 4 bases, with 11 bases left in between. CDR1 and CDR2 (germline): DFQATT, SNEGSKA (reference sequence).

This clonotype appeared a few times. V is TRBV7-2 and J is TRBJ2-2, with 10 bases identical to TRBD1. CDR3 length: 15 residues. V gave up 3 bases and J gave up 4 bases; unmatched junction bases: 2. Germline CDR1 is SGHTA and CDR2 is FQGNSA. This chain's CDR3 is CASSFRDRGTGELFF. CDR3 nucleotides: TGTGCCAGCAGCTTCCGGGACAGGGGCACCGGGGAGCTGTTTTTT.

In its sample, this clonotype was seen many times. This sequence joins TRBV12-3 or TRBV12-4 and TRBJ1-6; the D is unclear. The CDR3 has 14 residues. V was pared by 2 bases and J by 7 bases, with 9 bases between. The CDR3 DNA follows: TGTGCCAGCAGTTTACAGGACGGAAATTCACCCCTCCACTTT. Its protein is CASSLQDGNSPLHF.

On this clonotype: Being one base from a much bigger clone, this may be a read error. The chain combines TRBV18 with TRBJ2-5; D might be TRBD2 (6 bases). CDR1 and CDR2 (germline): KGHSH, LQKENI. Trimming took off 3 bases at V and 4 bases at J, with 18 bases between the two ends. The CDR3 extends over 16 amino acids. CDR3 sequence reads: CASSPLSGLGTETQYF. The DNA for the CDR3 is TGTGCCAGCTCACCCCTCTCGGGACTGGGAACAGAGACCCAGTACTTC.

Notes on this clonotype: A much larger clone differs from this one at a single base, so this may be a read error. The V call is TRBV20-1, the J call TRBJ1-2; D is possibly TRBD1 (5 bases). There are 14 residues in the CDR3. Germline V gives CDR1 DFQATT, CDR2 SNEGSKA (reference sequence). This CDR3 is CSASGQGTNCGYTF. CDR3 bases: TGCAGTGCTAGCGGCCAGGGTACTAACTGTGGCTACACCTTC.

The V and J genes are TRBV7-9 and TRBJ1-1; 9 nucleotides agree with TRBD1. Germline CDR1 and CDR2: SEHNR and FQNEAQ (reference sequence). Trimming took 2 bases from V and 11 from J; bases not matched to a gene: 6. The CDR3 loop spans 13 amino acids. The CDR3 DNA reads TGTGCCAGCAGCTTAACAGGGGGCGGTTGGGCTTTCTTT. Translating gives CASSLTGGGWAFF.

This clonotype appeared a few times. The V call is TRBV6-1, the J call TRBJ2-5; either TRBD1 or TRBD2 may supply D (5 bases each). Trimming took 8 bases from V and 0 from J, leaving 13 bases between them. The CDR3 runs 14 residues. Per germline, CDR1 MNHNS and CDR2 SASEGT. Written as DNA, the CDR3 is TGTGCCAGCCGTGCCGGGACCAACCAAGAGACCCAGTACTTC. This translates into CASRAGTNQETQYF.

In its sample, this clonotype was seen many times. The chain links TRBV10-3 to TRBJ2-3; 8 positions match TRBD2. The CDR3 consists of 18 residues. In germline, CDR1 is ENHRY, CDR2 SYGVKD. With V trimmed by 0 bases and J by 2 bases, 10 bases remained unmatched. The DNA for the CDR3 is TGTGCCATCAGTGAGTCGAAATCCGCGGGGGGCCTCACAGATACGCAGTATTTT. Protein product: CAISESKSAGGLTDTQYF.

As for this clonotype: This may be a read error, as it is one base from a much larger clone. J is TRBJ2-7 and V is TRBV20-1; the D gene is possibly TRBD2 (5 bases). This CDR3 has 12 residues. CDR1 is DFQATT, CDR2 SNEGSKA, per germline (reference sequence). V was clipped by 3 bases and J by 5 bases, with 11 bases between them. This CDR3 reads CSARSRGNEQYV. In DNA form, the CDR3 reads TGCAGTGCTAGGTCCCGGGGTAACGAGCAGTACGTC.

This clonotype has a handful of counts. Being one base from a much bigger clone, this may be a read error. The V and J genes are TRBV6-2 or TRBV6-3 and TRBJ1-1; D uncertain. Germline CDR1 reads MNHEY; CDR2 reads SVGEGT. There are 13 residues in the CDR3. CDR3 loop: CASRYSSPLEAFF. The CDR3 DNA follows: TGTGCCAGCAGATACTCATCCCCCCTCGAAGCTTTCTTT.

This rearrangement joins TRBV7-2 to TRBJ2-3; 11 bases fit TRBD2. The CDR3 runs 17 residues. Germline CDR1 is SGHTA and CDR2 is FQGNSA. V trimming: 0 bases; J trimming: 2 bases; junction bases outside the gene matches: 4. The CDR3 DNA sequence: TGTGCCAGCAGCTTAGCAGGGACTAGCGGACCCACAGATACGCAGTATTTT. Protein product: CASSLAGTSGPTDTQYF.

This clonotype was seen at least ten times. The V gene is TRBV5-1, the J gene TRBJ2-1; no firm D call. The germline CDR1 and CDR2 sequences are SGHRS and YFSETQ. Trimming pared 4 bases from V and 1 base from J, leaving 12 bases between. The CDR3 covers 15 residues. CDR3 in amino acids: CASSPVWGSYNEQFF. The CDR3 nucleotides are TGCGCCAGCAGCCCAGTTTGGGGTTCCTACAATGAGCAGTTCTTC.

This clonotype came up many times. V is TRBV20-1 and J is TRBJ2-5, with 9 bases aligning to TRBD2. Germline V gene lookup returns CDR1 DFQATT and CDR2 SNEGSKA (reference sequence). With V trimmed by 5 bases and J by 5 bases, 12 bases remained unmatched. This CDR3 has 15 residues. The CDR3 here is CSAGRAGGSRETQYF. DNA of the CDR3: TGCAGTGCTGGGAGAGCGGGGGGCTCTCGGGAGACCCAGTACTTC.

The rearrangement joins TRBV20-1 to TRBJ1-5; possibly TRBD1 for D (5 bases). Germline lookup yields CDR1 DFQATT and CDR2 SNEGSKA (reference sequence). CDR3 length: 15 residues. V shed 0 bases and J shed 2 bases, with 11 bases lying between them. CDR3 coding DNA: TGCAGTGCTAGAGATTCAGGGAGCGGCAATCAGCCCCAGCATTTT. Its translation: CSARDSGSGNQPQHF.

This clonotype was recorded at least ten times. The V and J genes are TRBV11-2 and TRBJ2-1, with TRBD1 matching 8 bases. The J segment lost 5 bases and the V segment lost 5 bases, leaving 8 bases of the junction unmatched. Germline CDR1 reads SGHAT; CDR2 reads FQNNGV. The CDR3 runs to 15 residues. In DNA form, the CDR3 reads TGTGCCAGCAGCCAGTATCAGGGGGCCCACAATGAGCAGTTCTTC. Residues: CASSQYQGAHNEQFF. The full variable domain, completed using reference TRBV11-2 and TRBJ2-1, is EAGVAQSPRYKIIEKRQSVAFWCNPISGHATLYWYQQILGQGPKLLIQFQNNGVVDDSQLPKDRFSAERLKGVDSTLKIQPAKLEDSAVYLCASSQYQGAHNEQFFGPGTRLTVL.

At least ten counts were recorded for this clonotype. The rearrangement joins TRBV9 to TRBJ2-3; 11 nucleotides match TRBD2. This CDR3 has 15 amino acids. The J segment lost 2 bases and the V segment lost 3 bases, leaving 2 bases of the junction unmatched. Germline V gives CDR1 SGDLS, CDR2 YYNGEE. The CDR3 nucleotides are TGTGCCAGCAGCGAGGGACTAGCGGTCACAGATACGCAGTATTTT. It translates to CASSEGLAVTDTQYF.

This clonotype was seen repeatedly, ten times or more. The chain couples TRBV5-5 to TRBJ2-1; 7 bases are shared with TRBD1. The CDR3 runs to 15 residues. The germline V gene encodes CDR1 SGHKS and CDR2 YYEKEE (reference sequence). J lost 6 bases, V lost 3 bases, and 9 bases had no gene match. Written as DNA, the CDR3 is TGTGCCAGCAGCTCTTTACAGGGGCTTAGCAATGAGCAGTTCTTC. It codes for CASSSLQGLSNEQFF.

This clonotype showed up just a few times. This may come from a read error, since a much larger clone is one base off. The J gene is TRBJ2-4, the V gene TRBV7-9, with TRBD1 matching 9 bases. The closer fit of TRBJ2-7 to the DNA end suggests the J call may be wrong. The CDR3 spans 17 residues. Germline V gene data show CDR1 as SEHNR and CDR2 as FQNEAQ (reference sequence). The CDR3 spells CVSSWGVSGTGSYEQYF. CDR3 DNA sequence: TGTGTCAGCAGCTGGGGGGTATCCGGGACAGGGAGTTACGAGCAGTACTTC.

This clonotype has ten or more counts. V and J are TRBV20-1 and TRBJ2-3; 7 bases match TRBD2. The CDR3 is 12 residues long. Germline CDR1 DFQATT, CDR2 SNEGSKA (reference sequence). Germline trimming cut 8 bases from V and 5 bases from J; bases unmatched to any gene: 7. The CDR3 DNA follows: TGCAGTTCGACGGGGGGAGGAGATACGCAGTATTTT. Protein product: CSSTGGGDTQYF.

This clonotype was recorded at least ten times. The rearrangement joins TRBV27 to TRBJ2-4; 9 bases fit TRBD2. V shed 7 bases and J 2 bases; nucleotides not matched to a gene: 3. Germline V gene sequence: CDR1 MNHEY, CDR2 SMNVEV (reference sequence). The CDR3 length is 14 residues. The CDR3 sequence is CASISGGSKNIQYF. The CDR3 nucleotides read TGTGCCAGCATTAGCGGGGGATCCAAAAACATTCAGTACTTC.

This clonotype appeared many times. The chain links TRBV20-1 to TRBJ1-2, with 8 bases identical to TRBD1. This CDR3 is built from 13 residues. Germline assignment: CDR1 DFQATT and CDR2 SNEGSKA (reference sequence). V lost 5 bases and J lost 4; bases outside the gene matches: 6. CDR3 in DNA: TGCAGTGCTTCAGGGGGCAGGAGCTATGGCTACACCTTC. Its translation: CSASGGRSYGYTF.

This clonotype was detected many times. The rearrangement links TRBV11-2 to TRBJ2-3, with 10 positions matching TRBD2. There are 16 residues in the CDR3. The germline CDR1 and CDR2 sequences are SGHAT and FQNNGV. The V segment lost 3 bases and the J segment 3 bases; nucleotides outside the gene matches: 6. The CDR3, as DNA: TGTGCCAGCAGCTTCGTACTAGCGGGGATTACAGATACGCAGTATTTT. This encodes CASSFVLAGITDTQYF.

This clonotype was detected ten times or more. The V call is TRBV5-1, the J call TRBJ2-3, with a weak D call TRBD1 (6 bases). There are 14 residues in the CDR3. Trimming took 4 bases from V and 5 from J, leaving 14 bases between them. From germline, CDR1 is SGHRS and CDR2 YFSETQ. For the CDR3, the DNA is TGCGCCAGCAGCACGGACAGTGGTAGAGATACGCAGTATTTT. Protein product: CASSTDSGRDTQYF.

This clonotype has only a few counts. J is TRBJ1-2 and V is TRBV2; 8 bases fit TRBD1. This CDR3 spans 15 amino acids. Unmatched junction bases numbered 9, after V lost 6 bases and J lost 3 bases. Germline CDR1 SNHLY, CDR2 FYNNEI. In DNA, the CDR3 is TGTGCCAGCAGAAACCGGGACAGGCAATACTATGGCTACACCTTC. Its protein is CASRNRDRQYYGYTF. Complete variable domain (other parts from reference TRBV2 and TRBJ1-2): EPEVTQTPSHQVTQMGQEVILRCVPISNHLYFYWYRQILGQKVEFLVSFYNNEISEKSEIFDDQFSVERPDGSNFTLKIRSTKLEDSAMYFCASRNRDRQYYGYTFGSGTRLTVV.

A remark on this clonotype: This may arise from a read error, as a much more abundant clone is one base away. The CDR3 nucleotides read TGTGCCAGCAGACCAGGGGGCAACTCCTACAATGAGCAGTACTTC. Translated, it gives CASRPGGNSYNEQYF. V gene TRBV6-2 or TRBV6-3 combines with J gene TRBJ2-1; 8 bases align to TRBD1. The DNA end lines up better with TRBJ2-7; the J call may be wrong. The CDR3 sequence is 15 residues long. Looked up from germline, CDR1 is MNHEY and CDR2 is SVGEGT.

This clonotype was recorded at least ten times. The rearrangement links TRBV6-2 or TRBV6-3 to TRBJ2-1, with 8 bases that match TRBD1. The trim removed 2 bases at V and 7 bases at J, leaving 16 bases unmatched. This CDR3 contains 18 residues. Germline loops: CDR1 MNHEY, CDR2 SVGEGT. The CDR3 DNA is TGTGCCAGCAGTTACGGAGACAGGGGATGGGGGAGAATAAATGAGCAGTTCTTC. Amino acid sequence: CASSYGDRGWGRINEQFF.

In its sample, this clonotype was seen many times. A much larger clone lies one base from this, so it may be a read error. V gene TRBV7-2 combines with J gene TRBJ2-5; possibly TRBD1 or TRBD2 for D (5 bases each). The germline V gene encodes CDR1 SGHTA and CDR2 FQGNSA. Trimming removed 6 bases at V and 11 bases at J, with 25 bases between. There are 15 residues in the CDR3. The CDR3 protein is CASRSPGPRYNEQYF. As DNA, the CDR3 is TGTGCCAGCAGATCACCGGGACCGCGATACAATGAGCAGTACTTC.